The following is a T cell receptor (beta chain) sequence with its context. These data come from a study of blood T cell repertoires in COVID-19. In the study overall: The cDNA or gDNA used as material had been derived from T cells, B-cell-depleted T cells, or PBMCs.

The V end was cut by 2 bases, the J end by 2 bases, with 10 bases between. Germline CDR1 is LNHDA and CDR2 is SQIVND (reference sequence). The length of the CDR3 is 16 residues. Only in-frame clones appear in the TCRdb table, and some are missing; sequencing was by immunoSEQ multiplex PCR. The table records around 180,000 clones, around 89% of them present only once. Sequencing input: peripheral blood. The clonotype originates from a man aged 55 to 69 with acute or convalescent COVID-19. The chain uses TRBV19 and TRBJ1-6, with D possibly being TRBD1 (5 bases). The CDR3: CASSIFQGTYNSPLHF. The DNA of the CDR3 is TGTGCCAGTAGTATATTCCAGGGAACCTATAATTCACCCCTCCACTTT.